This T cell receptor (beta chain) was captured in a study of blood T cell repertoires in COVID-19. About the research overall: Sample material is recorded as cDNA or gDNA derived from T cells, B-cell-depleted T cells, or PBMCs.

Original processing notes: Estimates of nucleated cell counts were drawn from the amplification of reference gene primers. TCRdb's table, derived via immunoSEQ multiplex PCR, lists solely in-frame clones and lacks some. That table is the source of V, J and clone size, and D and trimming were worked out from the DNA. Counted here are about 59,000 clones, roughly 84% occurring once; the ten biggest clones make up 5% to 6.5%. This CDR3 comprises 13 residues. J lost 4 bases, V lost 7 bases, and 4 bases had no gene match. Germline V gene lookup returns CDR1 ENHRY and CDR2 SYGVKD. The clonotype originates from an elderly man in a cohort sampled during active COVID-19. Sequenced sample: peripheral blood. The V and J genes are TRBV10-3 and TRBJ1-1; 9 nucleotides line up with TRBD1. Here the CDR3 DNA reads TGTGCCATCACCGGGACAGGGACCACTGAAGCTTTCTTT. Its protein product is CAITGTGTTEAFF.